Listed here are 10 T cell receptor beta chains from one sample, sequenced in a study of CXCR3-negative and CXCR3-positive naive CD8 T cells (dated by TCRdb to between 2018 and 2021). Sequencing used a NextSeq 550. The Human TCR Profiling Kit (MiLaboratory) was used to prepare UMI-labeled 5' RACE TRB cDNA libraries. The reads underwent TCRdb reprocessing, giving one record for each CDR3 protein sequence and no DNA. In this sample's table one finds some 28,000 distinct CDR3 sequences. Clones ranked in the top ten supply about a tenth of the sample. Input material: memory CD8+ T cells from blood. The sample's cell subset or site, from its label and the paper: conventional CD8+ memory T cells (TMEM), sorted as controls. These receptors were taken from a human donor in good health. Some clones in this sample may be carry-over from other donors' samples.

The V call is TRBV3-1, the J call TRBJ2-7. Germline V gene data show CDR1 as LGHDT and CDR2 as YNNKEL (reference sequence). This CDR3 is built from 13 residues. CDR3 in amino acids: CASSQVWPDEQYF.

The chain links TRBV7-9 to TRBJ1-5. CDR3 length: 13 amino acids. Germline V lookup: CDR1 SEHNR, CDR2 FQNEAQ (reference sequence). CDR3 sequence: CASSPGRNQPQHF.

This chain connects TRBV4-2 to TRBJ1-6. Germline CDR1 reads LGHNA; CDR2 reads YNFKEQ. The CDR3 covers 15 residues. CDR3 residues: CASSQEHRLNSPLHF.

This chain joins TRBV12-3 or TRBV12-4 and TRBJ2-3. The CDR3 totals 14 residues. The CDR3: CASSWEHLTDTQYF.

The rearrangement links TRBV11-3 to TRBJ2-1; TCRdb's D call, TRBD1, is unchecked because there is no DNA. Germline loops: CDR1 SGHNT, CDR2 YENEEA. CDR3 size: 15 residues. CDR3 residues: CASSLVRGGVDEQFF.

This chain joins TRBV16 and TRBJ1-1. CDR1 and CDR2 from the germline V gene are KGHSY and FQNENV. This CDR3 has 13 amino acids. The chain's CDR3 is CASSQSTERKAFF.

Its frequency marks this clonotype as medium-sized. V and J are TRBV5-5 and TRBJ2-1. The CDR3 runs to 13 residues. Germline V lookup: CDR1 SGHKS, CDR2 YYEKEE (reference sequence). The CDR3 loop reads CASSFRPQNEQFF.

The genes are TRBV27 and TRBJ1-2; TCRdb lists TRBD1, though no DNA is available to test this call. Per the germline V gene, CDR1 is MNHEY and CDR2 is SMNVEV (reference sequence). The CDR3 runs 14 residues. CDR3 amino acids: CASSLSQGAYGYTF.

J is TRBJ1-1 and V is TRBV20-1. CDR3 length: 14 residues. The germline V gene has CDR1 DFQATT and CDR2 SNEGSKA (reference sequence). This CDR3 reads CSAPPLGMNTEAFF.

The V call is TRBV6-4, the J call TRBJ2-2; the D gene TCRdb calls, TRBD2, cannot be checked with no DNA. The germline V gene encodes CDR1 MRHNA and CDR2 SNTAGT. The CDR3 has 16 amino acids. The chain's CDR3 is CASSQKAGSNTGELFF.